This entry concerns a single T cell receptor (beta chain). The sample belongs to a study of cytomegalovirus exposure and HLA in healthy donors. PCR involved 60 Vbeta and 13 Jbeta primers. Profiled with immunoSEQ multiplex PCR; TCRdb holds only in-frame clones, not every one. This sample yields some 110,000 clones, of which around 69% are seen a single time; about 16% belongs to the top ten. The clonotype originates from a man over 45 in good health and CMV-seropositive. What was sequenced was PBMCs.

The CDR3: CSAWQNTEAFF. Here the CDR3 DNA reads TGCAGTGCTTGGCAGAACACTGAAGCTTTCTTT. The V call is TRBV20-1, the J call TRBJ1-1; D unclear. V dropped 5 bases and J dropped 1 base, with 5 bases sitting between them. CDR3 length: 11 residues. CDR1 and CDR2 (germline): DFQATT, SNEGSKA (reference sequence).